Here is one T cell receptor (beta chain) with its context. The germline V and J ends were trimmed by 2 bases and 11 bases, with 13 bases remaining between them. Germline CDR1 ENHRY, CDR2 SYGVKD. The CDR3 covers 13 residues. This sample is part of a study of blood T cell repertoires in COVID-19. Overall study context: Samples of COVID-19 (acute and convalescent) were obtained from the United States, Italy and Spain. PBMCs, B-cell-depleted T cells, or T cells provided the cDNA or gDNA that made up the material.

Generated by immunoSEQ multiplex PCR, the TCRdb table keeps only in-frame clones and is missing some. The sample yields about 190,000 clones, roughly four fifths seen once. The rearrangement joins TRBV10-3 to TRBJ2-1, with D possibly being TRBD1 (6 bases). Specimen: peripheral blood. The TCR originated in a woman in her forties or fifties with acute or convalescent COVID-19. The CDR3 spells CAISESGRGKQFF. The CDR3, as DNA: TGTGCCATCAGTGAGAGCGGAAGGGGGAAGCAGTTCTTC.